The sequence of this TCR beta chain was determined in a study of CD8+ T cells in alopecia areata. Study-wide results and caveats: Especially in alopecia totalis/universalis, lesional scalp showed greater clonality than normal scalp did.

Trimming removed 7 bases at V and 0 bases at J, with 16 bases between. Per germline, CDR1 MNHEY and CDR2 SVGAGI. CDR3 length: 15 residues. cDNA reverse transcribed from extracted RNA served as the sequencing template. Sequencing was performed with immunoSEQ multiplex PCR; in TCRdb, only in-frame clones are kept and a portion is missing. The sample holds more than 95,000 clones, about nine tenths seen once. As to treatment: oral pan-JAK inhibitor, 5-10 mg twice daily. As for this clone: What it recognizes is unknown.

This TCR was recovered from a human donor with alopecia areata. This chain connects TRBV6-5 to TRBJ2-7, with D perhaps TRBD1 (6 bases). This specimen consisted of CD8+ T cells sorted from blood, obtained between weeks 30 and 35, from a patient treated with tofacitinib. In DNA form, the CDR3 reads TGTGCCAGCACCCCTTTCCCAGGGGCCTCCTACGAGCAGTACTTC. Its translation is CASTPFPGASYEQYF.